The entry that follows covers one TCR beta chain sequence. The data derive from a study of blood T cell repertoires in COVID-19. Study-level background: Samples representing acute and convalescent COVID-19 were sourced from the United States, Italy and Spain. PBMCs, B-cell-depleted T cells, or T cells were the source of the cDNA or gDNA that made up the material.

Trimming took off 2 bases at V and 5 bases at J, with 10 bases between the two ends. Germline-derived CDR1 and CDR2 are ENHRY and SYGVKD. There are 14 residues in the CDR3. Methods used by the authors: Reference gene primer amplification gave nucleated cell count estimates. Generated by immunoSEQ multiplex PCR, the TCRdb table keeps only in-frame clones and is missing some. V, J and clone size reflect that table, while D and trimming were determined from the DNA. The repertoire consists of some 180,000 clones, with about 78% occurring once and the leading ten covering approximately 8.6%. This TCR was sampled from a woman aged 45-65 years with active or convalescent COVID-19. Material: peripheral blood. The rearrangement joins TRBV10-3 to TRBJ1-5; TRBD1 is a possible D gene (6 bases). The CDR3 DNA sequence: TGTGCCATCAGTGAGGGGCAGGGGTATCAGCCCCAGCATTTT. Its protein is CAISEGQGYQPQHF.